The 9 T cell receptor beta chains below were found in one sample sequenced in a study of blood T cell repertoires in COVID-19. Assay: immunoSEQ multiplex PCR; the TCRdb copy retains only in-frame clones and omits some. The sample holds under 400,000 clones, approximately 89% seen once. The sequenced sample consisted of peripheral blood. Receptors originate from a woman in her thirties with COVID-19, enrolled during active disease.

This rearrangement joins TRBV30 to TRBJ2-2, with 7 bases lining up with TRBD2. V gave up 5 bases and J gave up 11 bases; unmatched junction bases: 8. CDR1 and CDR2 from the germline V gene are GTSNPN and SVGIG (reference sequence). This CDR3 has 12 residues. The CDR3: CAWGGGSVELFF. CDR3 DNA: TGTGCCTGGGGGGGAGGGTCCGTAGAGCTGTTTTTT.

The chain couples TRBV4-1 to TRBJ1-4; 9 nucleotides match TRBD1. The CDR3 consists of 19 residues. V lost 2 bases and J lost 0; bases outside the gene matches: 10. The germline V gene has CDR1 MGHRA and CDR2 YSYEKL. CDR3 sequence reads: CASSQYGQGFRTTNEKLFF. The CDR3 DNA follows: TGCGCCAGCAGCCAATACGGACAGGGGTTCCGGACAACTAATGAAAAACTGTTTTTT.

Note on this clone: Other DNA sequences in the sample encode the same CDR3. This chain uses TRBV24-1 with TRBJ2-3; TRBD2 matches 9 bases. Trimming removed 4 bases from V and 0 bases from J; junction bases left unmatched: 4. This CDR3 is built from 16 residues. CDR1 and CDR2 from the germline V gene are KGHDR and SFDVKD. CDR3 protein: CATSDPTSGSTDTQYF. CDR3 sequence (DNA): TGTGCCACCAGTGACCCCACTAGCGGGAGCACAGATACGCAGTATTTT.

The chain recombines TRBV10-2 with TRBJ2-7; TRBD2 is a possible D gene (6 bases). There are 15 residues in the CDR3. The V gene's germline CDR1 is WSHSY and CDR2 SAAADI. V was clipped by 0 bases and J by 5 bases, with 14 bases between them. The CDR3 here is CASSESVRRDDEQYF. The CDR3 DNA reads TGCGCCAGCAGTGAGTCGGTTCGGCGGGACGACGAGCAGTACTTC.

This clone appeared a few times. The chain uses TRBV7-6 and TRBJ1-1, with D unclear. Trimming cost V 5 bases and J 1 base, with 8 bases left between them. The CDR3 consists of 13 residues. In germline, CDR1 is SGHVS, CDR2 FNYEAQ. The CDR3 bases are TGTGCCAGCAGCCCGGGTCGGAACACTGAAGCTTTCTTT. It is translated as CASSPGRNTEAFF.

This sequence joins TRBV11-1 and TRBJ2-1, with a possible D match to TRBD2 (5 bases). Looked up from germline, CDR1 is SGHAT and CDR2 is FQDESV (reference sequence). The CDR3 runs to 15 residues. Trimming removed 5 bases at V and 3 bases at J, with 14 bases between. CDR3 region: CASSVLLGDYNEQFF. As DNA, the CDR3 is TGTGCCAGCAGCGTACTCCTCGGGGACTACAATGAGCAGTTCTTC.

The rearrangement uses TRBV10-2 and TRBJ2-2; perhaps TRBD1 as D (6 bases). The V end lost 5 bases, the J end lost 6 bases, and 13 bases lay between the germline ends. Per the germline V gene, CDR1 is WSHSY and CDR2 is SAAADI. There are 14 residues in the CDR3. In DNA form, the CDR3 reads TGCGCCAGCAGTACTACAGGGAATGCCGGGGAGCTGTTTTTT. It is translated as CASSTTGNAGELFF.

This rearrangement joins TRBV12-3 or TRBV12-4 to TRBJ2-7, with D uncertain. V lost 4 bases, J lost 3 bases, and 7 bases lay in between. This CDR3 is built from 12 residues. The CDR3 reads CASSSLNYEQYF. CDR3 coding DNA: TGTGCCAGCAGTTCTCTAAACTACGAGCAGTACTTC.

The chain combines TRBV24-1 with TRBJ1-4, with TRBD1 identical over 7 bases. Trimming took 3 bases from V and 5 from J; bases not matched to a gene: 5. CDR3 length: 15 amino acids. Germline-derived CDR1 and CDR2 are KGHDR and SFDVKD. In nucleotides, the CDR3 is TGTGCCACCAGTGATCCGGGACAGCCCAATGAAAAACTGTTTTTT. It codes for CATSDPGQPNEKLFF.